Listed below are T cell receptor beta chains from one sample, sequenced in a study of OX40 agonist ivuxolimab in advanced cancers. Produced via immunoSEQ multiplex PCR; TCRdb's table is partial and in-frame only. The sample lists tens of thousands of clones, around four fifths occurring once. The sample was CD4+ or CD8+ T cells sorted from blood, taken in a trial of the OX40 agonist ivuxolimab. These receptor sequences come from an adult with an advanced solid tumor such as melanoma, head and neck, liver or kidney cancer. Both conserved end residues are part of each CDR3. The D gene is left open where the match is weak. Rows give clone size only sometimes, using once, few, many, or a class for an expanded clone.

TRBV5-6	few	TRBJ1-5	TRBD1	CASSLAGGQSPQHF	TGTGCCAGCAGCTTGGCAGGGGGCCAATCGCCCCAGCATTTT
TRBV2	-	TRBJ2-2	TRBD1	CASRTGGRGSAELFF	TGTGCCAGCAGGACAGGGGGCAGGGGATCGGCGGAGCTGTTTTTT
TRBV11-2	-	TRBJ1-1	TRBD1	CASSLARDRASNTEAFF	TGTGCCAGCAGCTTAGCTAGGGACAGGGCATCTAACACTGAAGCTTTCTTT
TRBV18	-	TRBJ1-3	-	CASSPTGSLGNTIYF	TGTGCCAGCTCACCCACAGGGAGTTTGGGAAACACCATATATTTT
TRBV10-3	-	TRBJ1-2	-	CAISDQGNYGYTF	TGTGCCATCAGTGATCAGGGAAACTATGGCTACACCTTC
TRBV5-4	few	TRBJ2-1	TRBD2	CASSRLAGTTYNEQFF	TGTGCCAGCAGCCGCCTAGCGGGCACCACCTACAATGAGCAGTTCTTC
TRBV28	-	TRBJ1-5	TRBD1	CASSSPGQGFQPQHF	TGTGCCAGCAGTTCACCGGGACAGGGCTTTCAGCCCCAGCATTTT
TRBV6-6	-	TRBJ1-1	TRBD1	CASSYQGENTEAFF	TGTGCCAGCAGTTACCAGGGGGAAAACACTGAAGCTTTCTTT
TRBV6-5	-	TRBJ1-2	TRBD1	CASKQGAAYGYTF	TGTGCCAGCAAACAGGGGGCTGCCTATGGCTACACCTTC
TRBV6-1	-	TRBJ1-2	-	CASSELGFGLGYTF	TGTGCCAGCAGTGAGTTGGGTTTTGGACTAGGCTACACCTTC
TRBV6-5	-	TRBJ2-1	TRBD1	CASSSDRGTEQFF	TGTGCCAGCAGCTCAGACAGGGGCACTGAGCAGTTCTTC
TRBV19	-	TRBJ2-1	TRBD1	CASSAPEGQGSNEQFF	TGTGCCAGTAGTGCTCCGGAGGGACAGGGTTCTAATGAGCAGTTCTTC
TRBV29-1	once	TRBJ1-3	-	CSVAGASGNTIYF	TGCAGCGTCGCAGGGGCGAGCGGAAACACCATATATTTT
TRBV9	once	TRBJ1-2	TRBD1	CASSPDRGNYGYTF	TGTGCCAGCAGCCCAGACAGGGGTAACTATGGCTACACCTTC
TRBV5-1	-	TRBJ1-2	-	CASSPRPTRDNYGYTF	TGCGCCAGCAGCCCACGCCCAACTCGAGACAACTATGGCTACACCTTC
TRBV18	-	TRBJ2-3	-	CASSPPESIGTQYF	TGTGCCAGCTCACCACCGGAGTCCATCGGTACGCAGTATTTT
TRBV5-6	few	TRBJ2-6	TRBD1	CASSLQGAFFSAGANVLTF	TGTGCCAGCAGCCTACAGGGGGCTTTCTTTTCTGCGGGGGCCAACGTCCTGACTTTC
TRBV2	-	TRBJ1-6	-	CASRLLRGGNSPLHF	TGTGCCAGCAGACTGCTCCGGGGGGGTAATTCACCCCTCCACTTT
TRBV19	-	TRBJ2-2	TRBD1	CASSIGQGQVTGELFF	TGTGCCAGTAGTATTGGACAGGGGCAGGTCACCGGGGAGCTGTTTTTT
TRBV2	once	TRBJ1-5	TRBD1	CASNRGSNQPQHF	TGTGCCAGCAACAGGGGTAGCAATCAGCCCCAGCATTTT
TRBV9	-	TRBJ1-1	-	CASGVGGALGTEAFF	TGTGCCAGTGGGGTGGGGGGCGCCTTGGGCACTGAAGCTTTCTTT
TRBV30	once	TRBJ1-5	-	CAWSGGSGNQPQHF	TGTGCCTGGAGTGGGGGGAGTGGCAATCAGCCCCAGCATTTT
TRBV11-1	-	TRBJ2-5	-	CASSPRWGETQYF	TGTGCCAGCAGCCCGCGGTGGGGCGAGACCCAGTACTTC
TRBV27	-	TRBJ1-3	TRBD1	CASSLKGTGGGSGNTIYF	TGTGCCAGCAGTCTCAAAGGGACAGGGGGAGGCTCTGGAAACACCATATATTTT
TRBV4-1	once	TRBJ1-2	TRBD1	CASSQGQGVFLAGYTF	TGCGCCAGCAGCCAGGGACAGGGGGTGTTCCTTGCTGGCTACACCTTC
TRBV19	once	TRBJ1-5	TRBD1	CASSIGRTGEPQHF	TGTGCCAGTAGTATAGGACGGACAGGGGAGCCCCAGCATTTT